This T cell receptor beta chain appears in the sequencing data of a study of blood T cell repertoires in COVID-19. For the study at large: PBMCs, B-cell-depleted T cells, or T cells were the source of the cDNA or gDNA that made up the material.

Method: immunoSEQ multiplex PCR; TCRdb's copy keeps in-frame clones and lacks some. This sample has around 220,000 clones, with roughly 84% found just once. CDR3 length: 17 amino acids. Germline CDR1 is MDHEN and CDR2 is SYDVKM. V lost 6 bases and J 6 bases, leaving 24 bases between the germline ends. The chain is built from TRBV28 and TRBJ1-5; D gene unclear. Sequencing was done on a sample of PBMCs or T cells enriched from blood (not recorded which). The source of this sequence is a woman aged 40 to 49 who had recovered from COVID-19. The CDR3 DNA is TGTGCCAGCAGACTCTCTAAAGGACGGAGGTTAAGTCAGCCCCAGCATTTT. Translation gives CASRLSKGRRLSQPQHF.